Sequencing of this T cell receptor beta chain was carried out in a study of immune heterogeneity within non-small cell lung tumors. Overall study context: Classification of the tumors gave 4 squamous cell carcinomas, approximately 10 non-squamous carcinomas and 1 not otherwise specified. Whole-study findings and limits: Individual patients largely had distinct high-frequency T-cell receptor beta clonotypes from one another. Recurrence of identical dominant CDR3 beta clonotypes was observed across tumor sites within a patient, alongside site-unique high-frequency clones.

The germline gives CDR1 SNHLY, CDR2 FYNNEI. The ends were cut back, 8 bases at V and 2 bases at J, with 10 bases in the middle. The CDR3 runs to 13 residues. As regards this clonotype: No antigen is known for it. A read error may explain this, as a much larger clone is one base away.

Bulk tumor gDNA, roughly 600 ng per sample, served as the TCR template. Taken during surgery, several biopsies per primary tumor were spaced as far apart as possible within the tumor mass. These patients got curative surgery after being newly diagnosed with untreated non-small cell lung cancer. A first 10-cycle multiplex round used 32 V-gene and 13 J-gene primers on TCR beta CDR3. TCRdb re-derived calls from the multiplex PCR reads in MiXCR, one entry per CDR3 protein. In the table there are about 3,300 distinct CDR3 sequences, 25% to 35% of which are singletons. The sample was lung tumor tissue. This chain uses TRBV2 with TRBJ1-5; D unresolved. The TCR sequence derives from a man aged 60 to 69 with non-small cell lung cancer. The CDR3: CASALGRNQPQHF. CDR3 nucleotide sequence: TGTGCCAGCGCCCTTGGCCGCAATCAGCCCCAGCATTTT.